This passage covers 20 T cell receptor beta chains from one sample sequenced in a study of beta chain features in type 1 diabetes. Sequencing targeted expressed TCRB transcripts, as all isolated RNA had been reverse transcribed. Produced via immunoSEQ multiplex PCR; TCRdb's table is partial and in-frame only. The sample lists under 300,000 clones; over 11% were seen once. These receptors lack a known antigen. Findings and limits, study-wide: Shorter TCRB CDR3s, moderately but significantly so, were found in Type 1 diabetes patients in all four CD4+ subsets.

The material sequenced was naive CD4+ T cells from blood. Every receptor here comes from a man aged 30 to 45 with type 1 diabetes.

This clone was found a few times. J is TRBJ2-3 and V is TRBV5-1; 8 bases are a match to TRBD2. Germline V gives CDR1 SGHRS, CDR2 YFSETQ. The CDR3 has 14 residues. Unmatched junction bases numbered 8, after V lost 9 bases and J lost 2 bases. The CDR3 is CATKGLGNTDTQYF. CDR3 coding DNA: TGCGCCACCAAGGGACTAGGGAACACAGATACGCAGTATTTT.

This clone has only a few counts. V gene TRBV29-1 combines with J gene TRBJ2-7, with D possibly TRBD1 on 6 matching bases. Trimming cost V 6 bases and J 0 bases, with 18 bases left between them. There are 15 residues in the CDR3. Looked up from germline, CDR1 is SQVTM and CDR2 is ANQGSEA. The CDR3 DNA is TGCAGCGTGGGGGCAAGCGGAACGAGCTCCTACGAGCAGTACTTC. This sequence encodes CSVGASGTSSYEQYF.

This clone was counted only a few times. The CDR3 DNA is TGTGCCAGCAGCTTTCTTGGGGCGAACACTGAAGCTTTCTTT. Its translation is CASSFLGANTEAFF. The chain is built from TRBV11-2 and TRBJ1-1, with D possibly being TRBD1 (5 bases). The V end was cut by 3 bases, the J end by 1 base, with 9 bases between. The CDR3 is 14 amino acids. Germline assignment: CDR1 SGHAT and CDR2 FQNNGV. Together with reference TRBV11-2 and TRBJ1-1, the CDR3 gives the full variable domain: EAGVAQSPRYKIIEKRQSVAFWCNPISGHATLYWYQQILGQGPKLLIQFQNNGVVDDSQLPKDRFSAERLKGVDSTLKIQPAKLEDSAVYLCASSFLGANTEAFFGQGTRLTVV.

This clone was seen more than once but under ten times. Different DNA sequences within this sample yield the same CDR3. The V gene is TRBV5-1, the J gene TRBJ1-1; D perhaps matches TRBD1 (6 bases). From germline, CDR1 is SGHRS and CDR2 YFSETQ. Trimming shortened V by 0 bases and J by 2 bases, and 8 bases separated the two germline ends. CDR3 length: 14 amino acids. The CDR3 DNA is TGCGCCAGCAGCTTGGGGGGGCTCAACACTGAAGCTTTCTTT. Amino acid sequence: CASSLGGLNTEAFF.

V is TRBV18 and J is TRBJ1-6; D unresolved. Trimming left V 2 bases short and J 0 bases short, with 11 bases between. The CDR3 has 17 amino acids. Germline V gives CDR1 KGHSH, CDR2 LQKENI. The chain's CDR3 is CASSPTAGSSYNSPLHF. As DNA, the CDR3 is TGTGCCAGCTCACCAACGGCTGGGAGCTCCTATAATTCACCCCTCCACTTT. Based on the CDR3 plus reference TRBV18 and TRBJ1-6, the full variable domain is NAGVMQNPRHLVRRRGQEARLRCSPMKGHSHVYWYRQLPEEGLKFMVYLQKENIIDESGMPKERFSAEFPKEGPSILRIQQVVRGDSAAYFCASSPTAGSSYNSPLHFGNGTRLTVT.

The rearrangement links TRBV29-1 to TRBJ1-2; 9 nucleotides align to TRBD1. V was clipped by 7 bases and J by 7 bases; unmatched bases: 7. The CDR3 length is 12 residues. Germline loops: CDR1 SQVTM, CDR2 ANQGSEA. DNA of the CDR3: TGCAGCGGAACGGGACAGGGAGGTGGCTACACCTTC. Protein product: CSGTGQGGGYTF.

V gene TRBV9 combines with J gene TRBJ2-7; 8 bases match TRBD2. The germline gives CDR1 SGDLS, CDR2 YYNGEE. The junction had 5 bases not matched to a gene; V was cut back by 0 bases and J by 3 bases. The CDR3 covers 15 residues. This CDR3 is CASSVDAGLVYEQYF. As DNA, the CDR3 is TGTGCCAGCAGCGTAGATGCGGGACTAGTCTACGAGCAGTACTTC.

The chain couples TRBV20-1 to TRBJ2-1; no definite D call. This CDR3 contains 10 residues. CDR1 and CDR2 (germline): DFQATT, SNEGSKA (reference sequence). Trimming removed 5 bases from V and 12 bases from J, with 11 bases in between. CDR3 residues: CSAGPSRQFF. In nucleotides, the CDR3 is TGCAGTGCTGGCCCGTCCCGGCAGTTCTTC.

This clone was seen more than once but under ten times. The J gene is TRBJ2-5, the V gene TRBV5-1; 9 bases map to TRBD1. Germline loops: CDR1 SGHRS, CDR2 YFSETQ. The CDR3 runs 12 residues. Trimming removed 9 bases from V and 4 bases from J; junction bases left unmatched: 4. The CDR3, as DNA: TGCGCCACCGGGACAGGGCGAGAGACCCAGTACTTC. The encoded protein is CATGTGRETQYF.

This clone was detected a few times. The rearrangement links TRBV27 to TRBJ1-4, with D possibly TRBD1 on 5 matching bases. Looked up from germline, CDR1 is MNHEY and CDR2 is SMNVEV (reference sequence). Trimming stripped 3 bases from V and 5 bases from J, with 13 bases between. The CDR3 has 15 residues. The CDR3 coding sequence is TGTGCCAGCAGTTTGAGGAGACGGGGGAATGAAAAACTGTTTTTT. This codes for CASSLRRRGNEKLFF. Variable domain in full (rest from reference TRBV27 and TRBJ1-4): EAQVTQNPRYLITVTGKKLTVTCSQNMNHEYMSWYRQDPGLGLRQIYYSMNVEVTDKGDVPEGYKVSRKEKRNFPLILESPSPNQTSLYFCASSLRRRGNEKLFFGSGTQLSVL.

This clone turned up a few times. Here the CDR3 reads CASSLVGQRDEQFF. As DNA, the CDR3 is TGTGCCAGCAGCTTGGTCGGGCAGAGGGATGAGCAGTTCTTC. The chain recombines TRBV5-4 with TRBJ2-1; D is possibly TRBD2 (5 bases). This CDR3 is built from 14 residues. Germline V CDR1 and CDR2: SGHNT, YYREEE (reference sequence). V lost 0 bases and J lost 8, with 12 bases in between.

The chain combines TRBV18 with TRBJ2-7, with a weak D call TRBD2 (5 bases). Germline V CDR1 and CDR2: KGHSH, LQKENI. The CDR3 sequence is 17 residues long. The V end lost 3 bases, the J end lost 0 bases, and 18 bases lay between the germline ends. The CDR3 loop is CASSPLTIAPSSYEQYF. CDR3 nucleotides: TGTGCCAGCTCACCTTTGACTATAGCGCCAAGCTCCTACGAGCAGTACTTC.

This clone was observed a handful of times. V usage is TRBV5-1 and J usage is TRBJ2-6, with D possibly being TRBD2 (6 bases). The CDR3 covers 16 residues. Germline lookup yields CDR1 SGHRS and CDR2 YFSETQ. V was pared by 0 bases and J by 3 bases, with 10 bases between. CDR3 DNA: TGCGCCAGCAGCTTGGCCCAGGGAGGTGGGGCCAACGTCCTGACTTTC. It is translated as CASSLAQGGGANVLTF.

The J gene is TRBJ2-3, the V gene TRBV19; a weak D match, TRBD2 (5 bases). This CDR3 spans 14 amino acids. From germline, CDR1 is LNHDA and CDR2 SQIVND (reference sequence). The V end lost 5 bases, the J end lost 6 bases, and 15 bases lay between the germline ends. The CDR3 protein is CASSAGKSADTQYF. The CDR3 nucleotides read TGTGCCAGTAGTGCCGGGAAGAGTGCGGATACGCAGTATTTT. The whole variable domain, remainder taken from reference TRBV19 and TRBJ2-3, is DGGITQSPKYLFRKEGQNVTLSCEQNLNHDAMYWYRQDPGQGLRLIYYSQIVNDFQKGDIAEGYSVSREKKESFPLTVTSAQKNPTAFYLCASSAGKSADTQYFGPGTRLTVL.

This clone was detected a few times. CDR3 DNA: TGTGCCAGCAGCGTAGGAAGGACAGACACTGAAGCTTTCTTT. Protein sequence: CASSVGRTDTEAFF. This chain uses TRBV9 with TRBJ1-1; tentative D call: TRBD1 (6 bases). V gave up 0 bases and J gave up 3 bases, with 9 bases separating them. Germline V gene data show CDR1 as SGDLS and CDR2 as YYNGEE. The CDR3 runs 14 residues.

V usage is TRBV29-1 and J usage is TRBJ2-2, with 7 bases aligning to TRBD1. Per the germline V gene, CDR1 is SQVTM and CDR2 is ANQGSEA. V lost 7 bases and J lost 0; bases outside the gene matches: 5. This CDR3 is built from 14 residues. The CDR3: CSANRGANTGELFF. As DNA, the CDR3 is TGCAGCGCCAACAGGGGAGCGAACACCGGGGAGCTGTTTTTT.

The chain recombines TRBV2 with TRBJ2-2; 7 bases fit TRBD1. The J segment lost 4 bases and the V segment lost 5 bases, leaving 4 bases of the junction unmatched. The CDR3 is 14 residues long. The germline V gene encodes CDR1 SNHLY and CDR2 FYNNEI. The CDR3 bases are TGTGCCAGCAGTTGGGACAGCCCCACCGGGGAGCTGTTTTTT. It codes for CASSWDSPTGELFF. The complete variable domain, with remaining parts taken from reference TRBV2 and TRBJ2-2, reads EPEVTQTPSHQVTQMGQEVILRCVPISNHLYFYWYRQILGQKVEFLVSFYNNEISEKSEIFDDQFSVERPDGSNFTLKIRSTKLEDSAMYFCASSWDSPTGELFFGEGSRLTVL.

The CDR3 coding sequence is TGCGCCAGCAGCACCGACACGGCAGCAGATACGCAGTATTTT. Its protein is CASSTDTAADTQYF. The chain has TRBV5-1 and TRBJ2-3; no firm D call. The CDR3 has 14 residues. Germline CDR1 SGHRS, CDR2 YFSETQ. The germline V and J ends were trimmed by 4 bases and 4 bases, with 13 bases remaining between them.

This clone came up a few times. The CDR3, as DNA: TGTGCCAGCAGCACGGGACAGGGCACAGATACGCAGTATTTT. Encoded protein: CASSTGQGTDTQYF. This chain links TRBV5-4 with TRBJ2-3, with 8 bases that match TRBD1. The CDR3 sequence is 14 residues long. V shed 4 bases, J shed 1 base, and the junction held 2 bases outside the gene matches. CDR1 is SGHNT, CDR2 YYREEE, per germline (reference sequence).

The V and J genes are TRBV29-1 and TRBJ2-6; 12 nucleotides match TRBD2. J lost 2 bases, V lost 3 bases, and 2 bases had no gene match. The CDR3 is 16 residues long. Per germline, CDR1 SQVTM and CDR2 ANQGSEA. Here the CDR3 DNA reads TGCAGCGTTGACGCTAGCGGGGGGGCTGGGGCCAACGTCCTGACTTTC. It yields the protein CSVDASGGAGANVLTF.